The 22 T cell receptor beta chains given below trace back to one sample, sequenced in a study of response to subunit inactivated influenza vaccine. TCRdb used MiXCR to reprocess the RT-PCR reads, holding one entry per CDR3 protein. The sample consists of around 760,000 distinct CDR3 sequences, approximately 15% of them appearing once. Source: PBMCs from blood, taken roughly 2 weeks before vaccination. The receptors originated from a middle-aged man who received an inactivated influenza vaccine.

The chain is built from TRBV5-1 and TRBJ2-1; D is undetermined. Germline loops: CDR1 SGHRS, CDR2 YFSETQ. V lost 0 bases, J lost 0 bases, and 7 bases lay in between. This CDR3 is 15 amino acids long. The CDR3 DNA reads TGCGCCAGCAGCTTGGATGCGGTCTCCTACAATGAGCAGTTCTTC. Its protein is CASSLDAVSYNEQFF.

This clonotype was detected ten times or more. V gene TRBV5-1 combines with J gene TRBJ2-1; 11 nucleotides agree with TRBD2. The length of the CDR3 is 16 residues. Looked up from germline, CDR1 is SGHRS and CDR2 is YFSETQ. V shed 5 bases, J shed 5 bases, and the junction held 9 bases outside the gene matches. The CDR3 loop reads CASRETTSGGNNEQFF. Here the CDR3 DNA reads TGCGCCAGCAGAGAAACCACTAGCGGGGGTAACAATGAGCAGTTCTTC.

V gene TRBV2 combines with J gene TRBJ2-3, with 12 bases matching TRBD2. The CDR3 contains 19 residues. CDR1 and CDR2 from the germline V gene are SNHLY and FYNNEI. V trimming: 8 bases; J trimming: 6 bases; junction bases outside the gene matches: 21. CDR3 nucleotide sequence: TGTGCCAGCCAAAGAAGGGGGGCGACTAGCGGGAGCGGTTTTGATACGCAGTATTTT. Its translation is CASQRRGATSGSGFDTQYF. The whole variable domain, remainder taken from reference TRBV2 and TRBJ2-3, is EPEVTQTPSHQVTQMGQEVILRCVPISNHLYFYWYRQILGQKVEFLVSFYNNEISEKSEIFDDQFSVERPDGSNFTLKIRSTKLEDSAMYFCASQRRGATSGSGFDTQYFGPGTRLTVL.

This clonotype was found a few times. The genes are TRBV20-1 and TRBJ2-1; D assignment may be TRBD1 or TRBD2 (5 bases each). Between the trimmed V and J ends, which lost 2 bases and 5 bases, there was a span of 22 bases. Germline V CDR1 and CDR2: DFQATT, SNEGSKA (reference sequence). The CDR3 has 17 residues. CDR3 sequence reads: CSARSPPPGPTNNEQFF. DNA for the CDR3: TGCAGTGCTAGATCGCCTCCGCCGGGACCAACAAACAATGAGCAGTTCTTC.

Comment on this clonotype: A much larger clone lies one base from this, so it may be a read error. The J gene is TRBJ1-5, the V gene TRBV5-6; D may be TRBD1 (6 bases). In germline, CDR1 is SGHDT, CDR2 YYEEEE. This CDR3 is 15 amino acids long. The CDR3 bases are TGTGCCAGCGGCTTGACAGGACGGAGCGATCAGCCCCAGCATTTT. Its protein product is CASGLTGRSDQPQHF.

This clonotype was recorded at least ten times. V gene TRBV5-6 combines with J gene TRBJ2-7; tentative D call: TRBD1 (5 bases). Trimming took 1 base from V and 3 from J, leaving 14 bases between them. The V gene's germline CDR1 is SGHDT and CDR2 YYEEEE. The CDR3 totals 15 residues. CDR3 sequence (DNA): TGTGCCAGCAGCTTGCGTTACAGGAAAGACTACGAGCAGTACTTC. Amino acid sequence: CASSLRYRKDYEQYF.

The gene calls are TRBV11-2 and TRBJ2-7; D gene uncertain. Per the germline V gene, CDR1 is SGHAT and CDR2 is FQNNGV. V was trimmed by 0 bases and J by 2 bases, leaving 11 bases between them. The CDR3 spans 15 residues. Here the CDR3 reads CASSLEARTPYEQYF. CDR3 sequence (DNA): TGTGCCAGCAGCTTAGAGGCCAGGACGCCCTACGAGCAGTACTTC.

The V gene is TRBV19, the J gene TRBJ1-2; the D gene is possibly TRBD1 (6 bases). CDR1 and CDR2 from the germline V gene are LNHDA and SQIVND (reference sequence). The CDR3 is 13 residues long. Trimming shortened V by 9 bases and J by 8 bases, and 19 bases separated the two germline ends. The CDR3 coding sequence is TGTGCCAGCAGGACAGCCACTAATACAGGCTACACCTTC. It is translated as CASRTATNTGYTF.

The chain joins TRBV2 to TRBJ2-7; tentatively, D is TRBD1 (5 bases). Trimming removed 8 bases at V and 6 bases at J, with 8 bases between. The CDR3 is 10 residues long. CDR1 is SNHLY and CDR2 is FYNNEI in the germline V gene. The CDR3 coding sequence is TGTGCCAGCGGTCAGGGCGAGCAGTACTTC. This encodes CASGQGEQYF.

This clonotype was observed once. The rearrangement uses TRBV3-1 and TRBJ2-2; perhaps D is TRBD1 or TRBD2 (5 bases each). CDR3 size: 16 residues. The V end lost 4 bases, the J end lost 3 bases, and 15 bases lay between the germline ends. The V gene's germline CDR1 is LGHDT and CDR2 YNNKEL (reference sequence). CDR3 amino acids: CASSRPGPLDTGELFF. Written as DNA, the CDR3 is TGTGCCAGCAGCCGCCCGGGACCCTTAGACACCGGGGAGCTGTTTTTT.

This clonotype has just a few counts. This chain links TRBV6-2 or TRBV6-3 with TRBJ2-1, with 10 bases fitting TRBD2. V lost 8 bases, J lost 9 bases, and 7 bases stayed unmatched. Germline CDR1 is MNHEY and CDR2 is SVGEGT. The CDR3 consists of 13 residues. In DNA form, the CDR3 reads TGTGCCAGCGGATCTAGCGGGAGCCCTGAGCAGTTCTTC. Protein sequence: CASGSSGSPEQFF.

The chain has TRBV7-9 and TRBJ2-5; 7 bases match TRBD2. The CDR3 runs to 14 residues. V was pared by 8 bases and J by 2 bases, with 8 bases of the junction left unmatched. Germline V gene data show CDR1 as SEHNR and CDR2 as FQNEAQ (reference sequence). The CDR3 nucleotides are TGTGCCAGCTGCCGGGCTAGCGGACAAGAGACCCAGTACTTC. It encodes CASCRASGQETQYF.

This clonotype has just a few counts. The chain joins TRBV18 to TRBJ2-5; 7 bases line up with TRBD1. The V gene end was trimmed by 3 bases and the J gene end by 4 bases; junction bases not matched to a gene: 11. Germline V gene sequence: CDR1 KGHSH, CDR2 LQKENI. CDR3 size: 16 residues. The CDR3 sequence: CASSPRDSPFGETQYF. DNA of the CDR3: TGTGCCAGCTCACCCCGGGACAGCCCTTTCGGAGAGACCCAGTACTTC.

This clonotype was detected a few times. The chain employs TRBV6-1 and TRBJ1-5; 7 bases fit TRBD1. Germline trimming cut 6 bases from V and 2 bases from J; bases unmatched to any gene: 4. The CDR3 has 14 residues. Germline CDR1 MNHNS, CDR2 SASEGT. CDR3 nucleotides: TGTGCCAGCAGACCCGACAGGGGCAATCAGCCCCAGCATTTT. It translates to CASRPDRGNQPQHF.

This rearrangement joins TRBV20-1 to TRBJ2-6; 12 bases fit TRBD2. There are 18 residues in the CDR3. Trimming at V came to 6 bases and at J to 0 bases, leaving 9 bases not matched to a gene. Germline values: CDR1 DFQATT, CDR2 SNEGSKA (reference sequence). CDR3 sequence (DNA): TGCAGTGCCCACCCTCGGACTAGCGGGGTCTCTGGGGCCAACGTCCTGACTTTC. Translation gives CSAHPRTSGVSGANVLTF.

The gene calls are TRBV15 and TRBJ2-3; D gene uncertain. The CDR3 totals 17 residues. Trimming removed 3 bases at V and 0 bases at J, with 16 bases between. The germline V gene encodes CDR1 LNHNV and CDR2 YYDKDF (reference sequence). CDR3 in amino acids: CATSRIPATFSTDTQYF. DNA for the CDR3: TGTGCCACCAGCAGGATACCAGCGACTTTTAGCACAGATACGCAGTATTTT.

This chain connects TRBV7-2 to TRBJ1-2; D is unresolved. This CDR3 has 12 amino acids. CDR1 is SGHTA and CDR2 is FQGNSA in the germline V gene. Trimming removed 5 bases at V and 8 bases at J, with 12 bases between. The CDR3 region is CASSPDLLGYTF. The CDR3 nucleotides read TGTGCCAGCAGCCCGGATTTGTTGGGCTACACCTTC.

At least ten counts were recorded for this clonotype. V and J are TRBV5-1 and TRBJ2-1; 7 bases fit TRBD1. Germline CDR1 and CDR2: SGHRS and YFSETQ. The junction had 4 bases not matched to a gene; V was cut back by 3 bases and J by 1 base. CDR3 size: 15 residues. CDR3 DNA: TGCGCCAGCAGCTCGGGACAGATTTCCTACAATGAGCAGTTCTTC. It specifies CASSSGQISYNEQFF.

In regard to this clonotype: This clone may be a read error of a much larger clone one base away. The chain links TRBV10-3 to TRBJ2-1; 14 bases align to TRBD2. CDR1 and CDR2 (germline): ENHRY, SYGVKD. The CDR3 length is 16 residues. The CDR3 DNA reads TGTGCCACCAGTGACCTGACTAGCGGGAGGGCTAATGAGCAGTTCTTC. This codes for CATSDLTSGRANEQFF.

CDR3 loop: CASSDSSGGNTIYF. Written as DNA, the CDR3 is TGTGCCAGTAGCGACAGCTCTGGTGGAAACACCATATATTTT. This chain connects TRBV19 to TRBJ1-3, with a tentative D call TRBD1 (5 bases). Trimming removed 6 bases at V and 3 bases at J, with 12 bases between. This CDR3 is built from 14 residues. Germline CDR1 reads LNHDA; CDR2 reads SQIVND (reference sequence).

The V call is TRBV5-1, the J call TRBJ2-7; D unclear. Germline V gene data show CDR1 as SGHRS and CDR2 as YFSETQ. The CDR3 is 13 residues long. V dropped 4 bases and J dropped 2 bases, with 10 bases sitting between them. The DNA of the CDR3 is TGCGCCAGCAGCAGAGGCAGTCCCTACGAGCAGTACTTC. Translating it yields CASSRGSPYEQYF.

The chain couples TRBV28 to TRBJ1-2, with TRBD1 identical over 9 bases. J gave up 8 bases and V 2 bases, and 9 bases lay outside the gene matches. This CDR3 is built from 15 residues. Germline CDR1 is MDHEN and CDR2 is SYDVKM. CDR3 loop: CASSLTDRGYGGYTF. Written as DNA, the CDR3 is TGTGCCAGCAGTTTAACGGACAGGGGATATGGGGGCTACACCTTC.